The entry below describes one TCR beta chain. This record comes from a study of response to subunit inactivated influenza vaccine. TCRdb reanalysed the RT-PCR reads using MiXCR and keeps one entry per CDR3 protein. The sample has about 480,000 distinct CDR3 sequences; about 25% are singletons. Losses at the gene ends were 6 bases for V and 2 bases for J; bases not matched to a gene: 2. CDR3 length: 15 amino acids. Germline values: CDR1 SNHLY, CDR2 FYNNEI. The rearrangement links TRBV2 to TRBJ2-7, with 15 bases that match TRBD2. The clonotype comes from a man aged 45 to 65 who received an inactivated influenza vaccine. This specimen consisted of CD4+ T cells sorted from PBMCs, obtained around 5 days after vaccination. DNA of the CDR3: TGTGCCAGCAGGAGGACTAGCGGGAGGGCCTACGAGCAGTACTTC. This codes for CASRRTSGRAYEQYF.